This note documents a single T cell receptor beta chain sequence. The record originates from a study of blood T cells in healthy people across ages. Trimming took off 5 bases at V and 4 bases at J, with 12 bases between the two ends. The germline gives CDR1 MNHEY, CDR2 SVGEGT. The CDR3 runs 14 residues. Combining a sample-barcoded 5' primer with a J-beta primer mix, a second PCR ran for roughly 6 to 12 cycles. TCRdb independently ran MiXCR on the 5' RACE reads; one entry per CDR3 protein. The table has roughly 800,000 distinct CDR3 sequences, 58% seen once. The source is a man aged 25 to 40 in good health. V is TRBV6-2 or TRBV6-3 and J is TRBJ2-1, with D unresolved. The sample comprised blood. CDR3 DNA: TGTGCCAGCAGTGAACCAGAGTCGTACAATGAGCAGTTCTTC. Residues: CASSEPESYNEQFF.